This T cell receptor (beta chain) was obtained from a study of HIV-infected patients and healthy controls. Findings and caveats of the study: Untreated HIV+ repertoires had roughly threefold fewer distinct CDR3s and lower Shannon diversity than healthy controls. Healthy controls shared more CDR3 sequences between individuals than HIV-infected patients did.

No cell fractionation was done, so the repertoire covers all unsorted peripheral blood T cells. This clonotype was picked up many times. Its antigen remains unknown. cDNA was made from 400 to 500 ng RNA using alpha and beta constant primers. Separate chain-specific third strand synthesis with multiplexing indices produced the alpha and beta libraries. A 12-nucleotide barcode per molecule came from two concatenated random hexamers added pre-amplification. After a brief PCR adding P5, P7 and a second index, approximately 21 amplification cycles followed. TCRdb re-called the 5' RACE reads with MiXCR, one entry per CDR3 protein. The sample includes about 18,000 distinct CDR3 sequences, roughly 9% of them seen just once. Germline-derived CDR1 and CDR2 are SGHAT and FQNNGV. V gave up 6 bases and J gave up 6 bases, with 15 bases separating them. This CDR3 has 14 residues.

This clonotype was sampled from an adult in good health. Sequencing was carried out using blood. The chain has TRBV11-2 and TRBJ1-5; D possibly corresponds to TRBD1 (5 bases). CDR3 sequence reads: CASSQGLRGQPQHF. In nucleotides, the CDR3 is TGTGCCAGCAGTCAGGGCCTACGGGGTCAGCCCCAGCATTTT.